The entry below gives a single TCR beta chain sequence along with its context. Its antigen is still unknown. The data stem from a study of a mutant IDH1 vaccine in newly diagnosed glioma. Overall study context: The treated population exhibited a male proportion of about 60%, a female proportion of about 38%, and a mean age of roughly 41 years. Earlier care involved radiotherapy, temozolomide, or both, and the majority received both.

Time point in this sample: week 5, during vaccination. Vaccine doses each comprised 300 ug of mutant IDH1 20-mer peptide, with topical imiquimod. New WHO grade 3 or 4 astrocytomas that were IDH1-mutant and ATRX-lost had been found in donors. Study-level results: Immune responses induced by vaccination arose in under 95% of the patients.

Clones were read by immunoSEQ multiplex PCR, and TCRdb kept only the in-frame ones, dropping some. This table holds tens of thousands of clones, approximately 82% found once. The CDR3 loop spans 15 amino acids. Germline trimming cut 2 bases from V and 1 base from J; bases unmatched to any gene: 4. The TCR was taken from a woman aged 18-29 years with glioma. Some clones in this sample may be carry-over from other donors' samples. This specimen consisted of PBMCs, obtained from a glioma patient whose treatment included an IDH1 peptide vaccine. The chain uses TRBV23-1 and TRBJ1-1; 7 nucleotides match TRBD1. TRBV23-1 is labeled an ORF, and its function is uncertain. The DNA for the CDR3 is TGCGCCAGCAGTCAACCAGGACAGGAGAACACTGAAGCTTTCTTT. Translation gives CASSQPGQENTEAFF.